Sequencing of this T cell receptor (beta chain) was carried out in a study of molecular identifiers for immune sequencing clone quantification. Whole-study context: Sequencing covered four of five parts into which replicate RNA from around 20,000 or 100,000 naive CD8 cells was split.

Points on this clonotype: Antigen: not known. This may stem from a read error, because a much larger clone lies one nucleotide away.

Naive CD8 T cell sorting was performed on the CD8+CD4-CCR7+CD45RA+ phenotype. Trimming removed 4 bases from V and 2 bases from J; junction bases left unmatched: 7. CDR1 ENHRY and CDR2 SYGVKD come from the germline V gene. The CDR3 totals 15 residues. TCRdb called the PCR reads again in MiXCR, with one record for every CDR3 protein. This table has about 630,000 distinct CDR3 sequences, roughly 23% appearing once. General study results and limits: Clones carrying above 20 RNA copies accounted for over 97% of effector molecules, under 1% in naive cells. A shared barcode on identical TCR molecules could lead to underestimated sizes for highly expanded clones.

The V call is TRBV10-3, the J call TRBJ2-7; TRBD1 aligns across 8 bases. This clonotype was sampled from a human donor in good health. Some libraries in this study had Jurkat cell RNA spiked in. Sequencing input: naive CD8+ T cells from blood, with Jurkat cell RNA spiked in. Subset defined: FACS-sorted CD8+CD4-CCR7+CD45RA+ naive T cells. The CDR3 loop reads CAISGRTGRTYEQYF. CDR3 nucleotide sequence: TGTGCCATCAGTGGTCGGACAGGGCGAACCTACGAGCAGTACTTC.